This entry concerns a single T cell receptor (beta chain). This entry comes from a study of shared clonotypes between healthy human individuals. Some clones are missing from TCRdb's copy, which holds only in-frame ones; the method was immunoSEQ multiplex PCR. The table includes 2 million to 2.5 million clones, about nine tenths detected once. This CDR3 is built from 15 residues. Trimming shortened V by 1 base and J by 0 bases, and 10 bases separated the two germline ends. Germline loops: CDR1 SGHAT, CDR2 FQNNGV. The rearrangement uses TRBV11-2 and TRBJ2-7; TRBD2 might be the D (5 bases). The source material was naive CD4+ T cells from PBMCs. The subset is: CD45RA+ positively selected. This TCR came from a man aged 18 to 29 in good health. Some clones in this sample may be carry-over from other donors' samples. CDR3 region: CASSLGGAYSYEQYF. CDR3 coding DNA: TGTGCCAGCAGCTTAGGGGGAGCTTACTCCTACGAGCAGTACTTC.